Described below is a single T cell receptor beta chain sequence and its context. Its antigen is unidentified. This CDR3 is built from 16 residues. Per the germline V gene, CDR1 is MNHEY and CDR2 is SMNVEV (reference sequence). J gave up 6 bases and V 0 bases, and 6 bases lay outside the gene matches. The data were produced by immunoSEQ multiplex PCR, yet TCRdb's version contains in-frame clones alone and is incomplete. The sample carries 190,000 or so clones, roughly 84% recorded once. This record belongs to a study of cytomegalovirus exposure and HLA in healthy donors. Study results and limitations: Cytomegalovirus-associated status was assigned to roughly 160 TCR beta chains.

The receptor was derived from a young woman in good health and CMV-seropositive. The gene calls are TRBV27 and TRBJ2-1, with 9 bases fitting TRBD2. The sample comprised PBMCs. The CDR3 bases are TGTGCCAGCAGTTTATCGTTTTTAGCGGGGGCCAATGAGCAGTTCTTC. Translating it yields CASSLSFLAGANEQFF.